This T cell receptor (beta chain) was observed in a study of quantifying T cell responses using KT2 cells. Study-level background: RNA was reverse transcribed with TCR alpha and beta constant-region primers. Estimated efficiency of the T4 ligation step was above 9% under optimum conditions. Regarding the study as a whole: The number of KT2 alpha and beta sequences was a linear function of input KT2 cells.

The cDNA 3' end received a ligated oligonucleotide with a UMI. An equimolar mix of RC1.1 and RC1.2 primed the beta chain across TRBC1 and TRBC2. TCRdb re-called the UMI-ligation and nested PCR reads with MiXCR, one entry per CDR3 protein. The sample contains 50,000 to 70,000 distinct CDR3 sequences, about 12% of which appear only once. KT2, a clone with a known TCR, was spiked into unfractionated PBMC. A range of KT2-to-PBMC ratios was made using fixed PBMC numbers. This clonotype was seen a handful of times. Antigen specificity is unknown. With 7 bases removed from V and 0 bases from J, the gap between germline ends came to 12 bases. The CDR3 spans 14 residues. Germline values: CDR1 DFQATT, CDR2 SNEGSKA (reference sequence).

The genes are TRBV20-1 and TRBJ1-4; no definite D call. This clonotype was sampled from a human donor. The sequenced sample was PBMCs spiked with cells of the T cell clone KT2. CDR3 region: CSVRSYPTNEKLFF. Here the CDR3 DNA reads TGCAGTGTTCGGAGCTACCCAACTAATGAAAAACTGTTTTTT.